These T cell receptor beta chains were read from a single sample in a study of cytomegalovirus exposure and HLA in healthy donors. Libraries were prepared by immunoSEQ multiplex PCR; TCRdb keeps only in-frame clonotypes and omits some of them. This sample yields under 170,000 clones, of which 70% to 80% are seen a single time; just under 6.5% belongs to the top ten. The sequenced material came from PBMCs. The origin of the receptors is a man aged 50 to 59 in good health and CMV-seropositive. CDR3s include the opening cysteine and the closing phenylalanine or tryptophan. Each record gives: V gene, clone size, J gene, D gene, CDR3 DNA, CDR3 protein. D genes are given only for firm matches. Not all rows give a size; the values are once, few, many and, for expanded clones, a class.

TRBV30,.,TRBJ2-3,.,TGTGCCTGGAGTGTATCCCGGCTAGTTCTAGGCCAATTAGGCGGAGATACGCAGTATTTT,CAWSVSRLVLGQLGGDTQYF
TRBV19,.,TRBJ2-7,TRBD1,TGTGCCAGTAGTATCGTCGCAGGGGGTTCTTCCTACGAGCAGTACTTC,CASSIVAGGSSYEQYF
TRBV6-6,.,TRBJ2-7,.,TGTGCCAGCAGTTACAGACGGGGAAGTCAGGAGCAGTACTTC,CASSYRRGSQEQYF
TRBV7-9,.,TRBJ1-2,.,TGTTCCAGCAGCCCTCTTATGGACAGAAATGGCTACACCTTC,CSSSPLMDRNGYTF
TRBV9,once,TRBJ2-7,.,TGTGCCAGCAGCGCTCGGAGTTCCTACGAGCAGTACTTC,CASSARSSYEQYF
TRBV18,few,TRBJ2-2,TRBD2,TGTGCCAGCTCACCTGCGACTAGCGGGTGGAACACCGGGGAGCTGTTTTTT,CASSPATSGWNTGELFF
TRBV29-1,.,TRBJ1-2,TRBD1,TGCAGCGTCGAGGGGCAGGGGGTTAACTATGGCTACACCTTC,CSVEGQGVNYGYTF
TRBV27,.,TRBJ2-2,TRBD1,TGTGCCAGCAGTCCCGGACAGGGTAACACCGGGGAGCTGTTTTTT,CASSPGQGNTGELFF
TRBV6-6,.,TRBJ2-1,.,TGTGCCAGCAGTTACCCGAATGAGCAGTTCTTC,CASSYPNEQFF
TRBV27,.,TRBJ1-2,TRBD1,TGTGCCAGCAGTCCCACAGGGGGCGGGGGCTACACCTTC,CASSPTGGGGYTF
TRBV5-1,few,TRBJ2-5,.,TGCGCCAGCAGCCAAGGGGTTTTCGAGACCCAGTACTTC,CASSQGVFETQYF
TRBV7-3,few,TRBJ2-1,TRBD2,TGTGCCAGCAGCGCCCTAGCGGGGGGATACAATGAGCAGTTCTTC,CASSALAGGYNEQFF
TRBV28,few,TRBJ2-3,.,TGTGCCAGCAGCTCGGCAGGGGCGAGCACAGATACGCAGTATTTT,CASSSAGASTDTQYF
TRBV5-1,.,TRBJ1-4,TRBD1,TGCGCCAGCAGCTTGACAGGGGGGGACGAAAAACTGTTTTTT,CASSLTGGDEKLFF
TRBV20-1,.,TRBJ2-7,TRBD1,TGCAGTGCTACCCGGGACAGGGCGCAGTACTTC,CSATRDRAQYF
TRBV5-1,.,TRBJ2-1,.,TGCGCCAGCAGCTCTCCCAAGGACGCAATCAAGGGGAATGAGCAGTTCTTC,CASSSPKDAIKGNEQFF
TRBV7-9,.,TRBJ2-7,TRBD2,TGTTCCAGCAGCCATGAGACTAGCGGGAACGTTTTC,CSSSHETSGNVF
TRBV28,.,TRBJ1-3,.,TGTGCCAGCAAAAACGCAGGGTTCGCCGGAAACACCATATATTTT,CASKNAGFAGNTIYF
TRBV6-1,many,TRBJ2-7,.,TGTGCCAGCAACTGGGAGCCGAGCTCCTACGAGCAGTACTTC,CASNWEPSSYEQYF
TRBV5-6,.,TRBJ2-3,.,TGTGCCAGCAGCTTGAGGCAGGCCTGGACAGATACGCAGTATTTT,CASSLRQAWTDTQYF
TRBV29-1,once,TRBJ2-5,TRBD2,TGCAGCGTTGAGGGAGGGAAGACCCAGTACTTC,CSVEGGKTQYF
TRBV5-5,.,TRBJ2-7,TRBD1,TGTGCCAGCAGCTTATTACAGGGGCGCGGAACGCAGTACTTC,CASSLLQGRGTQYF
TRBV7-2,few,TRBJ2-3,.,TGTGCCAGCAGCTCGCTTCTAGCGTCCACAGATACGCAGTATTTT,CASSSLLASTDTQYF
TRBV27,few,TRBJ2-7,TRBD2,TGTGCCAGCAGTTTGCGGCGGGAGGGCGACTACGAGCAGTACTTC,CASSLRREGDYEQYF
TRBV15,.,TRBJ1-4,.,TGTGCCACCAGTCCTACAGGGAAGAGGGCTAATGAAAAACTGTTTTTT,CATSPTGKRANEKLFF
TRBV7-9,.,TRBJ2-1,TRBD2,TGTGCCAGCAGCTTTCCGCCTAGCGGGAGGGCGATAGACAATGAGCAGTTCTTC,CASSFPPSGRAIDNEQFF
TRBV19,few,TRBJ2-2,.,TGTGCCAGTAGCCTTAAGGAGGTCGGGAGCACCGGGGAGCTGTTTTTT,CASSLKEVGSTGELFF
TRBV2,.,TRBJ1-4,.,TGTGCCAGCAGTTCGGACACTCTGTATGAAAAACTGTTTTTT,CASSSDTLYEKLFF
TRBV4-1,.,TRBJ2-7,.,TGCGCCAGCAGCCAATCTTGGAGGGCCTACGAGCAGTACTTC,CASSQSWRAYEQYF
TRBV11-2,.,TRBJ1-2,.,TGTGCCAGCAGCAACGCGAACTATGGCTACACCTTC,CASSNANYGYTF
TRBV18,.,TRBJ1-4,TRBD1,TGTGCCAGCTCACGCGGGACAGGGGATGAAAAACTGTTTTTT,CASSRGTGDEKLFF
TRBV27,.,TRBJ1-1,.,TGTGCCAGCAGTTTATCGCGAGGAGTTTCAGCTTTCTTT,CASSLSRGVSAFF
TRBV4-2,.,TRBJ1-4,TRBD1,TGTGCCAGCAGCCAAGAGGGACAGGGTGAAAAACTGTTTTTT,CASSQEGQGEKLFF
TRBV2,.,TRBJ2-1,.,TGTGCCAGCAGTGAAGGTCAGACCTACAATGAGCAGTTCTTC,CASSEGQTYNEQFF
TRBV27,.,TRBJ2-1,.,TGTGCCAGCAAGGGCCTCACAGGGATGTTCTTC,CASKGLTGMFF
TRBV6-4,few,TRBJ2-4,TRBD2,TGTGCCAGCAGTGACTGGCGGGAGCCAAACATTCAGTACTTC,CASSDWREPNIQYF
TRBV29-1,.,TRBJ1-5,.,TGCAGCGTTGGTGCGCAGGGTGAGCAGCCCCAGCATTTT,CSVGAQGEQPQHF
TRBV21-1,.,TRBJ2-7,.,TGTGCCAGCAGGGCGTGGGACAGGGAGTCCTACGAGCAGTACTTC,CASRAWDRESYEQYF
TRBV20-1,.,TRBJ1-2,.,TGCAGTGCTGGGGGGGAAGGAGGCTACACCTTC,CSAGGEGGYTF
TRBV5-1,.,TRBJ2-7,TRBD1,TGCGCCAGCAGCTTTGGACAGGGAGATTCCGAGCAGTACTTC,CASSFGQGDSEQYF
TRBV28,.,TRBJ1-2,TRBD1,TGTGCCAGCAGTTCGCCGGGACAGGGAGGAGGGCATGGCTACACCTTC,CASSSPGQGGGHGYTF
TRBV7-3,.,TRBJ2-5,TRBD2,TGTGCCAGCAGCCGCGCCGGGACTAGCGGGACTAGCCAAGAGACCCAGTACTTC,CASSRAGTSGTSQETQYF
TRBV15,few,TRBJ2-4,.,TGTGCCACCAGCCCAGTACAAGCCAAAAACATTCAGTACTTC,CATSPVQAKNIQYF
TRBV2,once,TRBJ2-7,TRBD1,TGTGCCAGCGGATGGGGGACAGGGGGCGCCGAGCAGTACTTC,CASGWGTGGAEQYF
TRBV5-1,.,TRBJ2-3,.,TGCGCTAGCAGCTTGGTAGTAGGGGCGGATACGCAGTATTTT,CASSLVVGADTQYF
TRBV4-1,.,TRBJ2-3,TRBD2,TGCGCCAGCAGCCAAGATGGAATAGCGGGAGGATACACAGATACGCAGTATTTT,CASSQDGIAGGYTDTQYF
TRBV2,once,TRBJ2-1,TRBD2,TGTGCCAGCAACCAGCGGGGCGGAGACAATGAGCAGTTCTTC,CASNQRGGDNEQFF
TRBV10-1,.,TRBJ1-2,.,TGCGCCAGCAGTGAGGGGGACAAAACTAACTATGGCTACACCTTC,CASSEGDKTNYGYTF
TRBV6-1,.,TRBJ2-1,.,TGTGCCAGCAGACGAATACCGGGCTCCTACAATGAGCAGTTCTTC,CASRRIPGSYNEQFF
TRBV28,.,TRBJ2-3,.,TGTGCCAGCAGTTCCCCCTCCGGGAGCCGGACAGATACGCAGTATTTT,CASSSPSGSRTDTQYF